This T cell receptor (beta chain) is from a study of blood T cell repertoires in COVID-19. For the study at large: Nucleic acid was either cDNA or gDNA, and it came from T cells, B-cell-depleted T cells, or PBMCs.

Source study methods: Amplification of reference gene primers provided the estimated nucleated cell counts. Here immunoSEQ multiplex PCR was the method, and the copy in TCRdb shows in-frame clones only, minus some. V and J calls and clone size are those listed in that table; D and trimming were worked out from the DNA. The sample carries around 160,000 clones, around nine tenths recorded once. The sequence was obtained from a human donor in a cohort sampled during active COVID-19. The sample consisted of peripheral blood.

This CDR3 reads CASSPLKREGRNTQYF. Written as DNA, the CDR3 is TGCGCCAGCAGTCCGTTGAAGCGGGAGGGCCGAAATACGCAGTATTTT. The chain links TRBV5-1 to TRBJ2-3; 10 bases line up with TRBD2. Germline loops: CDR1 SGHRS, CDR2 YFSETQ. This CDR3 has 16 residues. Trimming removed 5 bases from V and 7 bases from J; junction bases left unmatched: 13.